This section outlines one TCR beta chain sequence together with its context. Caucasian adults living in Nashville, Tennessee, provided all samples. Trimming cost V 5 bases and J 1 base; bases outside gene matches: 6. CDR3 size: 15 residues. CDR1 and CDR2 from the germline V gene are SGHNT and YENEEA. The data originate from a study of shared clonotypes between healthy human individuals. Generated by immunoSEQ multiplex PCR, the TCRdb table keeps only in-frame clones and is missing some. The table includes over 400,000 clones, about 72% detected once. The sequencing input was PBMCs. This chain uses TRBV11-3 with TRBJ2-5, with 8 bases aligning to TRBD1. The receptor's source is a middle-aged woman in good health. Some clones in this sample may be carry-over from other donors' samples. The CDR3 bases are TGTGCCAGCAGCAAAAGAGGACAGGGCCAAGAGACCCAGTACTTC. Residues: CASSKRGQGQETQYF.